The rows below give T cell receptor beta chains drawn from one sample of a study of blood T cell repertoires in COVID-19. The table came from immunoSEQ multiplex PCR; TCRdb's copy has only in-frame clones and leaves some out. The data contain 63,000 or so clones, about 90% of them singletons. The sequenced sample was peripheral blood. These receptors originate from a man between 60 and 70 years old with acute or convalescent COVID-19. Both conserved end residues are part of each CDR3. Fields, in order: J gene, D gene, clone size, V gene, CDR3 DNA, CDR3 protein. A D gene is named only where the DNA matches it firmly. Rows give clone size only sometimes, using once, few, many, or a class for an expanded clone.

>TRBJ1-1|NA|NA|TRBV5-1
TGCGCCAGCAGCTATGACGGATCGGGGGGTACTGAAGCTTTCTTT
CASSYDGSGGTEAFF
>TRBJ1-1|NA|NA|TRBV30
TGTGCCTGGAGCCCGAGCCGGAGGGAAGCTTTCTTT
CAWSPSRREAFF
>TRBJ1-1|TRBD1|NA|TRBV27
TGTGCCAGCAGACGAACAGGGGACCCAAGCACTGAAGCTTTCTTT
CASRRTGDPSTEAFF
>TRBJ2-7|TRBD1|NA|TRBV6-6
TGTGCCAGCAGCGGGACAGGTGTCTACGAGCAGTACTTC
CASSGTGVYEQYF
>TRBJ2-7|TRBD2|once|TRBV7-2
TGTGCCAGCAGCCACGGACTAGCGGCTACCTACGAGCAGTACTTC
CASSHGLAATYEQYF
>TRBJ2-2|TRBD1|NA|TRBV7-2
TGTGCCAGCAGCTTGACAGGGGATCGCACCGGGGAGCTGTTTTTT
CASSLTGDRTGELFF
>TRBJ1-5|TRBD1|NA|TRBV29-1
TGCAGCGTCGGGGACAGACAAAATCAGCCCCAGCATTTT
CSVGDRQNQPQHF
>TRBJ1-1|NA|NA|TRBV7-9
TGTGCCAGCAGCTCCCGAGTTCGCGGCCGCGGCACTGAAGCTTTCTTT
CASSSRVRGRGTEAFF
>TRBJ2-7|NA|NA|TRBV6-6
TGTGCCAGCAGCCCCCGACTCTACGAGCAGTACTTC
CASSPRLYEQYF
>TRBJ1-1|NA|NA|TRBV5-8
TGTGCCAGCGCGAAGATGAACACTGAAGCTTTCTTT
CASAKMNTEAFF
>TRBJ2-7|NA|NA|TRBV5-8
TGTGCCAGCAGCTTCCGGGGGGCCCAACTCTACGAGCAGTACTTC
CASSFRGAQLYEQYF
>TRBJ1-1|TRBD1|NA|TRBV2
TGTGCCAGCAGCAGACAGGGGGTCGGAGCTTTCTTT
CASSRQGVGAFF
>TRBJ1-1|NA|NA|TRBV10-1
TGCGCCAGCTCTAAGGACCTTAGCGTCACTGAAGCTTTCTTT
CASSKDLSVTEAFF
>TRBJ1-5|TRBD1|NA|TRBV18
TGTGCCAGCTCAGAAAATGACAGGGTAAGAGGTCAGCCCCAGCATTTT
CASSENDRVRGQPQHF
>TRBJ1-6|TRBD1|NA|TRBV6-2/TRBV6-3
TGTGCCAGCAGCCAGACAGGGGGCAATTCACCCCTCCACTTT
CASSQTGGNSPLHF
>TRBJ1-1|NA|few|TRBV5-1
TGCGCCAGCAGCTTGGGTGCGTCTTTGAACACTGAAGCTTTCTTT
CASSLGASLNTEAFF
>TRBJ2-3|TRBD2|NA|TRBV19
TGTGCCAGTAGTATACTACGGGGGGGGCGCCCAGATACGCAGTATTTT
CASSILRGGRPDTQYF
>TRBJ2-2|NA|NA|TRBV5-1
TGCGCCAGCAAATCGACAGATCTCACCGGGGAGCTGTTTTTT
CASKSTDLTGELFF
>TRBJ2-3|TRBD2|NA|TRBV19
TGTGCCAGTAGATTAAGCGGGGCCAGCACAGATACGCAGTATTTT
CASRLSGASTDTQYF
>TRBJ2-6|TRBD1|NA|TRBV10-3
TGTGCCACCGGGACAGCTGGGGCCAACGTCCTGACTTTC
CATGTAGANVLTF
>TRBJ1-2|NA|NA|TRBV7-3
TGTGCCAGCAGCTTAACAGCAGGGTATTCAGCCTTCGGTGGTGGCTACACCTTC
CASSLTAGYSAFGGGYTF
>TRBJ2-7|NA|NA|TRBV7-9
TGTGCCAGCAGCTTAGAAGGGGTCACCTACGAGCAGTACTTC
CASSLEGVTYEQYF
>TRBJ1-2|TRBD1|NA|TRBV24-1
TGTGCCACCAGTGGCCTAACAGGGGGCGTCTATGGCTACACCTTC
CATSGLTGGVYGYTF
>TRBJ1-2|NA|NA|TRBV27
TGTGCCAGCAGTTGGACAGTGAGACATGGCTACACCTTC
CASSWTVRHGYTF
>TRBJ1-2|NA|NA|TRBV7-9
TGTGCCAGCAGCCCCGGGGACAATGGCTACACCTTC
CASSPGDNGYTF
>TRBJ1-3|NA|NA|TRBV3-1/TRBV3-2
TGTGCCAGCAGCTCCCGAGACGGGGGTGGAGGAAACACCATATATTTT
CASSSRDGGGGNTIYF
>TRBJ1-2|TRBD1|NA|TRBV14
TGTGCCAGCAGCCCCGGACAGGACCTCTATGGCTACACCTTC
CASSPGQDLYGYTF
>TRBJ1-2|TRBD1|once|TRBV2
TGTGCCAGCAGGGCCGGGACAGACTATGGCTACACCTTC
CASRAGTDYGYTF
>TRBJ1-1|TRBD1|NA|TRBV4-1
TGCGCCAGCAGCCAAGTGACAGGGGCCGGGAGTGAAGCTTTCTTT
CASSQVTGAGSEAFF
>TRBJ1-4|NA|NA|TRBV2
TGTGCCAGCAGTGAAGGACAGAAAATGAATGAAAAACTGTTTTTT
CASSEGQKMNEKLFF
>TRBJ1-6|NA|NA|TRBV15
TGTGCCACCAGCAGAGCCCGCGGGACGGAAAATTCACCCCTCCACTTT
CATSRARGTENSPLHF
>TRBJ1-5|NA|NA|TRBV6-1
TGTGCCAGCAGTGAAAGGACCGGGGGTCAGCCCCAGCATTTT
CASSERTGGQPQHF
>TRBJ1-2|TRBD1|NA|TRBV5-1
TGCGCCAGCAGCTTCGACAGGGTGGATGGCTACACCTTC
CASSFDRVDGYTF
>TRBJ2-6|NA|NA|TRBV5-1
TGCGCCAGCAGCTTGTCCCCTCTTTCGAGGAGTGGGGCCAACGTCCTGACTTTC
CASSLSPLSRSGANVLTF
>TRBJ1-6|NA|NA|TRBV18
TGTGCCAGCTCACCACAACCCCTGAGCTCCTATAATTCACCCCTCCACTTT
CASSPQPLSSYNSPLHF
>TRBJ1-4|NA|NA|TRBV24-1
TGTGCCACCAGTGAAACAGGTGCAACTAATGAAAAACTGTTTTTT
CATSETGATNEKLFF
>TRBJ2-1|NA|NA|TRBV19
TGTGCCAGTATGGCTAGCGCCAATGAGCAGTTCTTC
CASMASANEQFF
>TRBJ1-1|NA|once|TRBV5-1
TGCGCCAGCAGCTTGGTACAGGCCCTAAGGGGCACTGAAGCTTTCTTT
CASSLVQALRGTEAFF
>TRBJ2-3|NA|NA|TRBV7-2
TGTGCCAGCAGCCCGAGAGGATGGGGGGGCGTTGGGGCAGATACGCAGTATTTT
CASSPRGWGGVGADTQYF
>TRBJ2-1|TRBD1|once|TRBV5-1
TGCGCCAGCAGCTTGGTGGCGTGGACAGGGGGCCAGGATGAGCAGTTCTTC
CASSLVAWTGGQDEQFF
>TRBJ1-4|TRBD1|once|TRBV5-4
TGTGCCAGCAGCTTGGGACGCGACAGGGGATACAGTAATGAAAAACTGTTTTTT
CASSLGRDRGYSNEKLFF
>TRBJ2-2|NA|few|TRBV30
TGTGCCTGGACCCTCGACAGGAACACCGGGGAGCTGTTTTTT
CAWTLDRNTGELFF
>TRBJ2-2|NA|NA|TRBV21-1
TGTGCCAGCAGCAGCAGGACAGGGGTTCAGTCCCCAAACACCGGGGAGCTGTTTTTT
CASSSRTGVQSPNTGELFF
>TRBJ2-3|NA|NA|TRBV30
TGTGCCTGTTTACAGGGCAGGCAGTATTTT
CACLQGRQYF
>TRBJ2-7|NA|NA|TRBV7-8
TGTGCCAGCAGCCGACAAGTAGCCTACGAGCAGTACTTC
CASSRQVAYEQYF
>TRBJ1-6|TRBD1|NA|TRBV5-1
TGCGCCAGCACCTCAGGGGGGAGTAATTCACCCCTCCACTTT
CASTSGGSNSPLHF
>TRBJ1-4|NA|NA|TRBV30
TGTGCCTGGAGTGCCGGGCGGAGGGAAAAACTGTTTTTT
CAWSAGRREKLFF
>TRBJ1-1|NA|NA|TRBV3-1/TRBV3-2
TGTGCCAGCAGCCTCACTACAGGAGAAGCTTTCTTT
CASSLTTGEAFF
>TRBJ1-6|TRBD1|NA|TRBV6-1
TGTGCCAGCAGTGAATTTCGGGGGACAGGCTCACCCCTCCACTTT
CASSEFRGTGSPLHF
>TRBJ1-6|TRBD1|NA|TRBV3-1/TRBV3-2
TGTGCCAGCAGCCAAGAGGTAGACAGGGGTAATTCACCCCTCCACTTT
CASSQEVDRGNSPLHF
>TRBJ1-5|TRBD1|NA|TRBV24-1
TGTGCCACCAGTGTGGGACAGGGAATCAATCAGCCCCAGCATTTT
CATSVGQGINQPQHF
>TRBJ2-1|NA|NA|TRBV19
TGTGCCAGTAGGCGACTCAATGAGCAGTTCTTC
CASRRLNEQFF
>TRBJ1-1|NA|few|TRBV4-1
TGCGCCAGCAGCCAAGCGGCAGGGGTAGGTGAAGCTTTCTTT
CASSQAAGVGEAFF
>TRBJ1-1|TRBD1|NA|TRBV29-1
TGCAGCGTTCCCTCAGGACAGGGGGCTTTCTTT
CSVPSGQGAFF
>TRBJ1-2|NA|NA|TRBV10-3
TGTGCCATCAGTGAGTCGAACAGGGATTTGGACTATGGCTACACCTTC
CAISESNRDLDYGYTF
>TRBJ1-2|NA|few|TRBV2
TGTGCCAGCAGTGAATCCCGGGGGGGCGGCTACACCTTC
CASSESRGGGYTF
>TRBJ2-7|NA|NA|TRBV27
TGTGCCAGCAGTTTACCCCCGGACAGTACCTACGAGCAGTACTTC
CASSLPPDSTYEQYF
>TRBJ1-4|TRBD1|NA|TRBV7-2
TGTGCCAGCAGCTTCCGACAGGGGGCCGGTAATGAAAAACTGTTTTTT
CASSFRQGAGNEKLFF
>TRBJ2-1|NA|once|TRBV7-9
TGTGCCAGCAGCTTTACCTTGTCGGAGGGTTCCTACAATGAGCAGTTCTTC
CASSFTLSEGSYNEQFF
>TRBJ1-5|NA|NA|TRBV19
TGTGCCAGTAGTATTACAGGGCGGAGCAATCAGCCCCAGCATTTT
CASSITGRSNQPQHF